This is a list of T cell receptor beta chains from one sample in a study of blood T cell repertoires in COVID-19. The table came from immunoSEQ multiplex PCR; TCRdb's copy has only in-frame clones and leaves some out. This sample has roughly 95,000 clones; roughly four fifths occur once, and the top ten carry more than 5.5%. Sequenced sample: peripheral blood. These receptors were collected from a man between 45 and 60 years old with active or convalescent COVID-19. Both conserved end residues are part of each CDR3. The D gene is left open where the match is weak. Size tells how often a clone was seen (once, few, many) or the class of an expanded clone, and some rows leave it out.

v_call	cdr3_length	clone_size	d_call	j_call	cdr3_aa	cdr3_nt
TRBV5-5	17	.	.	TRBJ1-2	CASSALVTGLSGDGYTF	TGTGCCAGCAGCGCTCTAGTCACAGGGCTGAGTGGAGATGGCTACACCTTC
TRBV4-3	20	.	.	TRBJ2-3	CASSQGGLGTGTQNTDTQYF	TGCGCCAGCAGCCAAGGGGGACTAGGGACAGGGACTCAAAACACAGATACGCAGTATTTT
TRBV10-2	16	.	TRBD2	TRBJ2-1	CASSLAGASSYNEQFF	TGCGCCAGCAGCCTAGCGGGGGCCTCCTCCTACAATGAGCAGTTCTTC
TRBV28	15	.	TRBD1	TRBJ1-2	CASTTPGQASYGYTF	TGTGCCAGCACAACTCCCGGACAGGCGTCATATGGCTACACCTTC
TRBV27	16	.	.	TRBJ2-5	CASSLSARTGGETQYF	TGTGCCAGCAGTTTATCGGCACGGACTGGCGGGGAGACCCAGTACTTC
TRBV7-8	15	once	TRBD2	TRBJ2-1	CASSLSLAGGNEQFF	TGTGCCAGCAGCTTAAGTTTAGCGGGGGGGAATGAGCAGTTCTTC
TRBV19	14	.	.	TRBJ1-2	CASSIAGVNYGYTF	TGTGCCAGTAGTATAGCCGGGGTGAACTATGGCTACACCTTC
TRBV11-3	14	once	TRBD1	TRBJ2-2	CASSPGQGAGELFF	TGTGCCAGCAGCCCGGGACAGGGGGCCGGGGAGCTGTTTTTT
TRBV4-1	17	.	.	TRBJ2-2	CASSQDREWSNTGELFF	TGCGCCAGCAGCCAAGATCGGGAGTGGTCGAACACCGGGGAGCTGTTTTTT
TRBV5-1	14	.	.	TRBJ2-5	CASSVGNLKETQYF	TGCGCCAGCAGCGTCGGGAATTTAAAAGAGACCCAGTACTTC
TRBV24-1	16	.	.	TRBJ2-2	CATSDSGTRTVGELFF	TGTGCCACCAGTGACTCCGGGACACGGACGGTCGGGGAGCTGTTTTTT
TRBV19	17	once	TRBD2	TRBJ2-5	CASSIAGSGGPQETQYF	TGTGCCAGTAGTATAGCGGGGAGCGGGGGGCCTCAAGAGACCCAGTACTTC
TRBV13	15	.	.	TRBJ2-2	CASSIRLGNTGELFF	TGTGCCAGCAGCATCAGACTAGGGAACACCGGGGAGCTGTTTTTT
TRBV6-2/TRBV6-3	15	.	.	TRBJ2-2	CASSYVTGNTGELFF	TGTGCCAGCAGTTACGTAACGGGGAACACCGGGGAGCTGTTTTTT
TRBV27	15	.	TRBD1	TRBJ1-1	CASRRDQGVNTEAFF	TGTGCCAGCAGGCGCGACCAGGGGGTGAACACTGAAGCTTTCTTT
TRBV19	14	.	TRBD1	TRBJ2-5	CASSFAGGSETQYF	TGTGCCAGTAGTTTTGCAGGGGGCTCGGAGACCCAGTACTTC
TRBV14	18	.	TRBD2	TRBJ2-1	CASSSLPLAGGPVDEQFF	TGTGCCAGCAGCTCCCTCCCCTTAGCGGGGGGGCCAGTCGATGAGCAGTTCTTC
TRBV7-9	13	.	.	TRBJ1-6	CASSYVRDSPLHF	TGTGCCAGCAGCTACGTCCGGGATTCACCCCTCCACTTT
TRBV15	16	.	TRBD2	TRBJ2-5	CATSRITSGGQETQYF	TGTGCCACCAGCAGAATCACTAGCGGAGGCCAAGAGACCCAGTACTTC
TRBV19	17	.	TRBD1	TRBJ1-5	CASSIRNRGSSNQPQHF	TGTGCCAGTAGTATAAGGAACAGGGGGTCGAGCAATCAGCCCCAGCATTTT
TRBV28	15	.	.	TRBJ1-1	CASTPLPYMNTEAFF	TGTGCCAGCACTCCCCTCCCGTACATGAACACTGAAGCTTTCTTT
TRBV18	13	.	TRBD2	TRBJ2-3	CASGGGASDTQYF	TGTGCCAGCGGCGGGGGGGCCTCAGATACGCAGTATTTT
TRBV18	16	.	TRBD2	TRBJ2-5	CASSPPLLAGQETQYF	TGTGCCAGCTCACCTCCCTTACTAGCGGGGCAAGAGACCCAGTACTTC
TRBV7-9	13	.	TRBD1	TRBJ2-5	CASRLGQWETQYF	TGTGCCAGCAGATTGGGACAGTGGGAGACCCAGTACTTC
TRBV27	13	.	.	TRBJ1-5	CASSLTVNQPQHF	TGTGCCAGCAGTTTAACGGTGAATCAGCCCCAGCATTTT
TRBV20-1	13	few	.	TRBJ2-2	CSASEQGDGELFF	TGCAGTGCTAGTGAACAGGGCGACGGGGAGCTGTTTTTT